This T cell receptor (beta chain) derives from a study of cytomegalovirus exposure and HLA in healthy donors (dated by TCRdb to 2016 to 2017). Context from the whole study: According to a later analysis, the 120 or so validation repertoires were produced on the same platform as the 600 to 850 repertoires of the first cohort. The study was designed to test whether signatures of past pathogen exposure could be identified by cataloging public T cell receptors. Along with the roughly 670-subject first cohort, a separate validation cohort of 120 different subjects was used. High-throughput TCR immunosequencing, statistical association of individual TCRs with disease status, and machine learning were combined to predict cytomegalovirus infection status. Overall study outcomes, separate from this receptor: Across donors, most TCR sequences were observed very rarely, whereas some public TCRs were present in many individuals. A few of the identified cytomegalovirus-associated TCR beta chains were confirmed in vitro to be specific for cytomegalovirus antigens. In a later analysis, TCRs clustered in the first cohort were found to also tend to co-occur in the 130 or so validation repertoires, with roughly 93% of cluster scores above 0. All 120 or so repertoires were used to score co-occurrence in the validation cohort in a later analysis, because that analysis had no HLA typing for the cohort. Cytomegalovirus status was reported to be diagnosed by the classifier with high specificity and sensitivity in both the original and validation cohorts. The authors suggested that the approach could potentially be extended to other disease states and immunological phenotypes. The study gave a list of around 170 TCR beta chains associated with cytomegalovirus.

The donors were included in the validation cohort of roughly 120 subjects, a group kept apart from the approximately 700-subject first cohort. This clone has only one observation. Its antigen remains undetermined. There are no base qualities to consult, and no much larger clone falls within one base. CDR1 and CDR2 were assigned from the germline V gene (reference sequence) as SGHAT and FQDESV. The CDR3 covers 14 residues, taking in both the cysteine and the phenylalanine. The kept DNA is CDR3 alone, 42 bases in frame from the first base. V and J lose 2 bases and 4 bases, and a span of 12 bases separates them. The library relied on the immunoSEQ multiplex PCR assay. The paper's data handling went like this. To diagnose cytomegalovirus status from the catalog of TCR beta chain sequences, a statistical classification framework was built. In its TCRdb copy, this immuneACCESS table keeps in-frame sequences only and misses some clones. Where compared with another copy, unresolved V genes explain less than half of these, and the others have no known cause. Clone size and V and J calls were adopted from that table, with D and trimming inferred from the DNA. This sample has roughly 140,000 clones in its table, and 85% to 90% of those were observed once. Jointly, the top ten make up about 7.9% of the sample.

This sequence originates from a woman aged 18-29 years in good health and CMV-seropositive. Material: PBMCs. Recombination linked TRBV11-1 to TRBJ2-7; matching of 5 bases hints at TRBD1 as the D gene. CDR3 loop: CASSLRLGPYEQYF. The nucleotide sequence reads as follows: TGTGCCAGCAGCTTAAGGCTGGGGCCGTACGAGCAGTACTTC. The CDR3, completed at both ends by the reference TRBV11-1 and TRBJ2-7 genes, gives the full variable domain EAEVAQSPRYKITEKSQAVAFWCDPISGHATLYWYRQILGQGPELLVQFQDESVVDDSQLPKDRFSAERLKGVDSTLKIQPAELGDSAMYLCASSLRLGPYEQYFGPGTRLTVT.